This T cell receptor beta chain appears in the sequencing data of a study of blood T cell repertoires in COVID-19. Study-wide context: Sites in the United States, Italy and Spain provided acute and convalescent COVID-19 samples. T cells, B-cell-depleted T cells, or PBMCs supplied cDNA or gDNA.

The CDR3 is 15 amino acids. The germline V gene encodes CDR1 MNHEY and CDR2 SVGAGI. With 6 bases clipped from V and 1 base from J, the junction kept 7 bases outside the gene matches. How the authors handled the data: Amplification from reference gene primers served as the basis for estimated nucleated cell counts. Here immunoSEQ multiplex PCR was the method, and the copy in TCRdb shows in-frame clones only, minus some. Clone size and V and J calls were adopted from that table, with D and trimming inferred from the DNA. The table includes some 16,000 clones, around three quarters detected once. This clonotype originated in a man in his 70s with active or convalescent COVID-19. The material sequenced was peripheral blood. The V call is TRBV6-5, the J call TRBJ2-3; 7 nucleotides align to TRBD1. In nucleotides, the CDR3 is TGTGCCAGCAGCCGCGACAGGGTCGGCACAGATACGCAGTATTTT. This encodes CASSRDRVGTDTQYF.